Shown below are 11 T cell receptor beta chains from a single sample sequenced in a study of blood T cell repertoires in COVID-19. Data came from immunoSEQ multiplex PCR; TCRdb stores just in-frame clones and leaves some out. The table shows hundreds of thousands of clones, with 85% occurring only once. The sample taken for sequencing was PBMCs or T cells enriched from blood (not recorded which). These receptors came from a woman aged 25 to 39 who had been exposed to COVID-19.

The V and J genes are TRBV28 and TRBJ1-1, with D maybe TRBD1 (6 bases). CDR3 length equals 15 residues. Deletions cut 3 bases from V and 0 bases from J, with 11 bases between. Looked up from germline, CDR1 is MDHEN and CDR2 is SYDVKM. CDR3 residues: CASSLPQGLNTEAFF. As DNA, the CDR3 is TGTGCCAGCAGTTTGCCGCAGGGGTTGAACACTGAAGCTTTCTTT.

The chain employs TRBV11-2 and TRBJ1-2; D perhaps matches TRBD1 (6 bases). Germline CDR1 is SGHAT and CDR2 is FQNNGV. V dropped 2 bases and J dropped 4 bases, with 14 bases sitting between them. The CDR3 loop spans 15 amino acids. The chain's CDR3 is CASSLNSAGVYGYTF. As DNA, the CDR3 is TGTGCCAGCAGCTTAAATTCCGCAGGGGTCTATGGCTACACCTTC.

The V and J genes are TRBV30 and TRBJ1-2; D is perhaps TRBD1 (6 bases). The V gene lost 3 bases and the J gene lost 4 bases, with 15 bases spanning the gap. The CDR3 totals 14 residues. From germline, CDR1 is GTSNPN and CDR2 SVGIG (reference sequence). Written as DNA, the CDR3 is TGTGCCTGGAGCAGGACGGACAGACTCTATGGCTACACCTTC. Its translation is CAWSRTDRLYGYTF. Together with reference TRBV30 and TRBJ1-2, the CDR3 gives the full variable domain: SQTIHQWPATLVQPVGSPLSLECTVEGTSNPNLYWYRQAAGRGLQLLFYSVGIGQISSEVPQNLSASRPQDRQFILSSKKLLLSDSGFYLCAWSRTDRLYGYTFGSGTRLTVV.

The rearrangement links TRBV28 to TRBJ1-2; D may be TRBD1 (5 bases). Germline CDR1 and CDR2: MDHEN and SYDVKM. This CDR3 has 14 residues. The germline V and J ends were trimmed by 2 bases and 4 bases, with 11 bases remaining between them. This CDR3 is CASSLTRVGYGYTF. As DNA, the CDR3 is TGTGCCAGCAGTTTAACCAGGGTCGGCTATGGCTACACCTTC.

The rearrangement uses TRBV28 and TRBJ2-1, with D hard to call. The CDR3 extends over 13 amino acids. Trimming removed 7 bases at V and 9 bases at J, with 16 bases between. CDR1 is MDHEN, CDR2 SYDVKM, per germline. The CDR3 loop is CASTRPRQTEQFF. As DNA, the CDR3 is TGTGCCAGCACCCGACCCAGACAAACTGAGCAGTTCTTC.

This clone was counted a few times. The chain combines TRBV28 with TRBJ1-2; D remains unclear. The CDR3 length is 13 residues. Trimming cost V 10 bases and J 1 base, with 13 bases left between them. CDR1 MDHEN and CDR2 SYDVKM come from the germline V gene. CDR3 sequence (DNA): TGTGCCATTGAGGGAGGGTTTAACTATGGCTACACCTTC. Translation gives CAIEGGFNYGYTF.

This chain connects TRBV7-9 to TRBJ1-2; 12 nucleotides agree with TRBD1. CDR1 is SEHNR and CDR2 is FQNEAQ in the germline V gene (reference sequence). This CDR3 is 18 amino acids long. V dropped 2 bases and J dropped 0; count of bases not matched to a gene: 7. CDR3 in amino acids: CASSLSGTGGRANYGYTF. The CDR3 DNA reads TGTGCCAGCAGCTTATCCGGGACAGGGGGCAGAGCTAACTATGGCTACACCTTC.

The chain employs TRBV21-1 and TRBJ1-2; no check of the table's D call, TRBD1, against the DNA was made. TRBV21-1 is given as a pseudogene. The CDR3 totals 16 residues. CDR3 nucleotide sequence: TGTGCCAGCAGCAAGATTAAGGGGTTGAAGAACTATGGCTACACCTTC. It encodes CASSKIKGLKNYGYTF.

This clone has more than one count but fewer than ten. V gene TRBV6-2 or TRBV6-3 combines with J gene TRBJ1-1; D gene unclear. The CDR3 is 15 amino acids. V was trimmed by 5 bases and J by 1 base, leaving 14 bases between them. CDR1 MNHEY and CDR2 SVGEGT come from the germline V gene. CDR3 amino acids: CASSPSVAQNTEAFF. The CDR3, as DNA: TGTGCCAGCAGTCCATCGGTAGCTCAGAACACTGAAGCTTTCTTT.

The chain joins TRBV5-4 to TRBJ2-7; tentatively, D is TRBD2 (6 bases). Per germline, CDR1 SGHNT and CDR2 YYREEE (reference sequence). This CDR3 contains 13 residues. Trimming removed 7 bases at V and 4 bases at J, with 15 bases between. For the CDR3, the DNA is TGTGCCAGCCCCATAGCGGAACTTTACGAGCAGTACTTC. Protein: CASPIAELYEQYF.

The chain combines TRBV5-1 with TRBJ1-2; D perhaps matches TRBD1 (5 bases). This CDR3 spans 15 amino acids. Germline V CDR1 and CDR2: SGHRS, YFSETQ. Trimming shortened V by 0 bases and J by 4 bases, and 13 bases separated the two germline ends. The CDR3 loop is CASSLELGRAYGYTF. CDR3 bases: TGCGCCAGCAGCTTGGAGCTAGGCAGGGCCTATGGCTACACCTTC.